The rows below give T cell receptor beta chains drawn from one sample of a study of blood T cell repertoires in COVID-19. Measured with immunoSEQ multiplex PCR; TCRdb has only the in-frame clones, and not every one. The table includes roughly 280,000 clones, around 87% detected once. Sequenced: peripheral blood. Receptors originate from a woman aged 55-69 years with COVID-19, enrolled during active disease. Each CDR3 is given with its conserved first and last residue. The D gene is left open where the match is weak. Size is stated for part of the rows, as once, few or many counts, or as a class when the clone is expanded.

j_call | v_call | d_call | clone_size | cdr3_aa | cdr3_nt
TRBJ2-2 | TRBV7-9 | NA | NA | CASSRLRTGAGELFF | TGTGCCAGCAGCCGGCTCAGGACTGGTGCCGGGGAGCTGTTTTTT
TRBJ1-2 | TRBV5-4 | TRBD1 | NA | CASSLDGQGLKGYTF | TGTGCCAGCAGCCTAGATGGACAGGGCCTCAAGGGCTACACCTTC
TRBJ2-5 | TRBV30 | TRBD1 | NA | CAWSRQGAETQYF | TGTGCCTGGAGTCGCCAGGGGGCAGAGACCCAGTACTTC
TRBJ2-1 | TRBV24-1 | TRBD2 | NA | CATSDSHWTSGRASYNEQFF | TGTGCCACCAGTGATTCACACTGGACTAGCGGGAGGGCCTCCTACAATGAGCAGTTCTTC
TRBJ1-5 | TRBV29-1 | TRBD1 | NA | CSVTGTGDQPQHF | TGCAGCGTAACCGGGACAGGGGATCAGCCCCAGCATTTT
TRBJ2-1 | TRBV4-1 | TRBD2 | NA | CASSQIGSAGQFF | TGCGCCAGCAGCCAAATCGGGTCAGCGGGACAGTTCTTC
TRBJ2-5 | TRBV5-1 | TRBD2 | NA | CASSRGTSEGETQYF | TGCGCCAGCAGCAGAGGGACTAGCGAGGGGGAGACCCAGTACTTC
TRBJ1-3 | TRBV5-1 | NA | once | CASSPSGEGNTIYF | TGCGCCAGCAGCCCCTCCGGGGAAGGAAACACCATATATTTT
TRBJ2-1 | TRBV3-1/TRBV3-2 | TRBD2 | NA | CASSQGLAQGWFF | TGTGCCAGCAGCCAAGGACTAGCCCAAGGTTGGTTCTTC
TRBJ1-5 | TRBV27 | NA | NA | CASRATAGTGSNQPQHF | TGTGCCAGCAGGGCCACGGCAGGCACCGGTAGCAATCAGCCCCAGCATTTT
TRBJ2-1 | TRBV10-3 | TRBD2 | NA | CAISLAAGASYNEQFF | TGTGCCATCAGTCTCGCAGCGGGAGCATCCTACAATGAGCAGTTCTTC
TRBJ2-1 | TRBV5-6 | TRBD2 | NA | CASSLVGLVSNEQFF | TGTGCCAGCAGCTTGGTGGGACTAGTGTCCAATGAGCAGTTCTTC
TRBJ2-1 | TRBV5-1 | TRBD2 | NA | CASSLVGTSHNEQFF | TGCGCCAGCAGCTTGGTAGGGACTAGCCACAATGAGCAGTTCTTC
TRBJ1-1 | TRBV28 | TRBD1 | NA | CASRGDRGAANTEAFF | TGTGCCAGCAGGGGAGACAGGGGGGCGGCTAACACTGAAGCTTTCTTT
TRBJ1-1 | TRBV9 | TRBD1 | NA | CASSVLATGRAFF | TGTGCCAGCAGCGTACTTGCGACAGGGCGAGCTTTCTTT
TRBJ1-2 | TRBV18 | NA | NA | CASSSQQGGAVYGYTF | TGTGCCAGCTCATCACAACAGGGCGGAGCAGTCTATGGCTACACCTTC
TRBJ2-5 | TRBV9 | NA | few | CASSVEGRGGTETQYF | TGTGCCAGCAGCGTAGAAGGGCGAGGGGGTACAGAGACCCAGTACTTC
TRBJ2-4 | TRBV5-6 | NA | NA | CASSIRGGGLAKNIQYF | TGTGCCAGCAGCATTAGAGGCGGCGGGCTAGCCAAAAACATTCAGTACTTC
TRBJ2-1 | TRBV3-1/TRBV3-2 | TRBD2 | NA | CASSQDRGLAEQFF | TGTGCCAGCAGCCAAGATCGGGGACTAGCAGAGCAGTTCTTC
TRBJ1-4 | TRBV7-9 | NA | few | CASSLVLEKLFF | TGTGCCAGCAGCTTAGTGTTAGAAAAACTGTTTTTT
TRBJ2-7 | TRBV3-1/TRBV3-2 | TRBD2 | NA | CASSQGLADKYEQYF | TGTGCCAGCAGCCAAGGGCTAGCGGATAAATACGAGCAGTACTTC
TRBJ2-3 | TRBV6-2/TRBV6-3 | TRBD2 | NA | CASSLGGRAADTQYF | TGTGCCAGCAGTCTCGGCGGGAGGGCGGCAGATACGCAGTATTTT
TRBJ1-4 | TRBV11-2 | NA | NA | CASSFFQGSEKLFF | TGTGCCAGCAGCTTTTTCCAGGGGAGTGAAAAACTGTTTTTT
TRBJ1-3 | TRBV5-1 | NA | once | CASSIGQGNTIYF | TGCGCCAGCAGCATAGGACAGGGAAACACCATATATTTT
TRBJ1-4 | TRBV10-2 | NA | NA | CASSEFGGGEKLFF | TGCGCCAGCAGTGAGTTCGGGGGTGGTGAAAAACTGTTTTTT
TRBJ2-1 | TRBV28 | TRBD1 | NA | CASRTGLGPQFF | TGTGCCAGCAGGACAGGGTTGGGTCCGCAGTTCTTC
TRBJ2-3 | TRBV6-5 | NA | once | CASSYRQASINTQYF | TGTGCCAGCAGTTACCGGCAGGCGTCCATAAATACGCAGTATTTT
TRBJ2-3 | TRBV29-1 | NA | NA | CSVEGSGTDTQYF | TGCAGCGTTGAGGGTAGCGGCACAGATACGCAGTATTTT
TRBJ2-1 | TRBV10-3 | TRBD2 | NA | CAITSAAGVTYNEQFF | TGTGCCATCACGTCGGCCGCGGGAGTCACCTACAATGAGCAGTTCTTC
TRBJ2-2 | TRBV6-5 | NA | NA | CASRPPTGNTGELFF | TGTGCCAGCAGACCCCCGACGGGAAACACCGGGGAGCTGTTTTTT
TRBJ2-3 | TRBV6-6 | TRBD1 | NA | CASSLTGVDTQYF | TGTGCCAGCAGTCTCACAGGGGTGGATACGCAGTATTTT
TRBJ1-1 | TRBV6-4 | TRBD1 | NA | CASRTEEGAYAEAFF | TGTGCCAGCAGGACAGAGGAGGGGGCTTACGCTGAAGCTTTCTTT
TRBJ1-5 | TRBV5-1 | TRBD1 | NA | CASSLGTGGGQPQHF | TGCGCCAGCAGCTTGGGGACAGGGGGCGGGCAGCCCCAGCATTTT